This TCR beta chain was captured by sequencing in a study of read filtering for tumor transcriptome and immune sequencing. Study overall: Transcriptome libraries were built from DNase-treated RNA. Points from the study as a whole: Single-read clonotypes: about 82% of IR-seq clonotypes (approximately 4% of reads), roughly 73% of RNA-seq clonotypes (roughly 45% of reads). IR-seq and RNA-seq agreed better without single-read clonotypes. RNA-seq captured clonotypes less deeply and reliably than IR-seq.

This clonotype was seen ten or more times. Its target is unknown. With V trimmed by 7 bases and J by 7 bases, 7 bases remained unmatched. CDR1 KGHDR and CDR2 SFDVKD come from the germline V gene. The CDR3 covers 14 residues. Molecular barcoded adaptors covering alpha/delta and beta/gamma chains were used on about 0.4 ug RNA. From the reads, TCRdb called clonotypes with MiXCR, one entry per CDR3 protein. The sample consists of about 50,000 distinct CDR3 sequences, around 20% of them appearing once. Material for sequencing was a population of CD138-negative cells sorted from bone marrow. J is TRBJ1-5 and V is TRBV24-1, with TRBD1 matching over 9 bases. This clonotype was sampled from a donor at least 40 years old with multiple myeloma. CDR3 region: CATRPGQGYQPQHF. The DNA for the CDR3 is TGTGCCACCAGGCCGGGACAGGGTTACCAGCCCCAGCATTTT.